This TCR beta chain was sequenced during a study of T cell repertoires in cytomegalovirus infection. Study information: HLA-B-restricted CMV epitopes that are well studied, plus recently identified HLA-C-restricted ones, were used by the study.

Study observations and caveats: CMV-specific TCR beta clonotypes restricted by HLA-C were the ones dominating the ex vivo response. People with CMV and the relevant HLA were identified by cumulative public TCR beta family frequency.

TCRdb re-called the reads with MiXCR, one entry per CDR3 protein. The top ten hold around 12% of the sample, which has 650,000 to 900,000 distinct CDR3 sequences, about 30% seen once. This CDR3 region has 13 residues. V was shortened by 5 bases and J by 1 base, with 8 bases between the two germline ends. Germline lookup yields CDR1 LNHDA and CDR2 SQIVND (reference sequence). About this clonotype: Its antigen remains unknown.

The receptor was derived from a human donor in good health (CMV status not recorded). Some clones in this sample may be carry-over from other donors' samples. This specimen consisted of cultured CD8+ T cells from PBMCs, obtained from culture after CMV antigen stimulation. This sequence joins TRBV19 and TRBJ1-1; no definite D call. The CDR3 loop reads CASSASRNTEAFF. For the CDR3, the DNA is TGTGCCAGTAGTGCCAGCCGGAACACTGAAGCTTTCTTT.